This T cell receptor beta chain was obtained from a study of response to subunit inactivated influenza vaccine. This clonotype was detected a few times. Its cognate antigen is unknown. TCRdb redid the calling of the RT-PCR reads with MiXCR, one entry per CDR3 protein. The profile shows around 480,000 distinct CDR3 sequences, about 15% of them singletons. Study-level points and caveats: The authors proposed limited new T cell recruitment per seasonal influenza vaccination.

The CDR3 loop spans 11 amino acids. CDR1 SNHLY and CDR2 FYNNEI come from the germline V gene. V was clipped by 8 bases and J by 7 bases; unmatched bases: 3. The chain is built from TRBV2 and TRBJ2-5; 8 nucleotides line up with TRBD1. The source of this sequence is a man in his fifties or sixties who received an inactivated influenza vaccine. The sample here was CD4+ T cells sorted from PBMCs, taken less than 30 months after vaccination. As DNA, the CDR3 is TGTGCCAGCGGAGACAGGGGGACCCAGTACTTC. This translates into CASGDRGTQYF.